The sequence of this TCR beta chain was determined in a study of OX40 agonist ivuxolimab in advanced cancers. Study-level background: Having had anti-PD-1, anti-PD-L1 or anti-CTLA-4 therapy before was allowed, and about 40% had some. Whole-study findings and limits: Blood T cells, both CD4+ and CD8+, expanded clonally by week 6 at 0.1 to 3.0 mg/kg. Nonresponders included some who also had low normalized T-cell clonal expansion.

This clone was seen just once. Its antigen is not known. V lost 2 bases and J lost 1, with 9 bases in between. CDR3 length: 14 amino acids. From germline, CDR1 is MNHEY and CDR2 SMNVEV (reference sequence). The method was immunoSEQ multiplex PCR; TCRdb's version includes in-frame clones alone and lacks a portion of them. The sample contains 17,000 or so clones, approximately 85% of which appear only once. The sample consisted of CD4+ or CD8+ T cells sorted from blood, taken in a trial of the OX40 agonist ivuxolimab. The rearrangement links TRBV27 to TRBJ2-7; tentative D call: TRBD2 (5 bases). This receptor was taken from an adult with an advanced solid tumor such as melanoma, head and neck, liver or kidney cancer. CDR3 DNA: TGTGCCAGCAGTTTAGGTGGGAGTTCCTACGAGCAGTACTTC. Protein product: CASSLGGSSYEQYF.